This T cell receptor beta chain stems from a study of Tregs in tolerant kidney transplant recipients (dated by TCRdb to about 2019). Context from the whole study: TCRbeta sequencing was used in the study to identify donor-specific regulatory T cells before combined kidney and bone marrow transplantation, and the identified cells were then tracked after transplant. Several methods of expanding Tregs specific for an allogeneic donor were compared by TCRbeta repertoire sequencing in a few healthy controls. What the research found in general, with its limitations: Because only a small number of patients were included, the study had limitations, and the results will need to be validated in larger populations as well as under other immunosuppression protocols. Expanding Tregs with activated donor B cells appeared to identify the most biologically relevant and donor-specific TCRbeta repertoire. Although technical replication error seemed to be minimal, the question of biological reproducibility was not addressed directly.

The germline V gene sets CDR1 to SGHRS and CDR2 to YFSETQ. V lost 0 bases and J lost 6 bases, and the count of bases not matched to a germline gene is 7. The CDR3 sequence holds 15 residues, the cysteine and phenylalanine included. Only the CDR3 DNA stays, 45 bases, in frame from base 1. Thawed PBMCs were FACS-sorted into unstimulated Tregs (CD4+CD25+CD127-), CD4+ non-Tregs (CD4+CD25-), CD4 cells and CD8 cells. Healthy control blood came either as purchased buffy coats or from healthy volunteers. Healthy control blood was processed to PBMCs by Ficoll density gradient and cryopreserved, and patient PBMCs were collected before and after transplant. Remarks on this clone: Its cognate antigen has yet to be identified. Base qualities were left out, and no much larger clone turns up one base away.

Genomic DNA was extracted from sorted cells with the QIAGEN DNeasy Blood and Tissue Kit for TCRbeta CDR3 sequencing. High-throughput TCRbeta CDR3 sequencing, which included PCR amplification with bias correction and internal controls, was done commercially through immunoSEQ. In the original analysis: Unique productive TCRbeta sequences were defined by CDR3 nucleotide sequence where primers matched, and otherwise by CDR3 amino acid sequence together with Vbeta and Jbeta genes. Sorting error was corrected by removing sequences shared between sorted populations at a frequency ratio of 2:1 or less, and the remaining shared sequences were assigned to the higher population. Sequences were defined as donor-reactive when expanded at least 5-fold in CFSE-low cells versus unstimulated cells and present at a frequency of at least 0.01% in CFSE-low cells. Repertoire divergence was quantified by Jensen-Shannon divergence calculated from the top 100 TCRbeta sequences ranked by frequency. For any sample with multiple sequencing runs, sorting error was corrected in each run separately before the runs were pooled. The clones in this table, taken by TCRdb from immuneACCESS, are in-frame only. Not every clone is retained; where verified, under half of the shortfall comes from an unresolved V gene, and the cause of the rest is unknown. V, J and clone size are those of that table, while D and trimming were read from the DNA. Recorded for this sample are about 240,000 clones; about 80% of them occurred a single time. The ten largest clones capture around 0.64% of the sample.

Sequencing was done on a sample of CD4+ T cells from blood. This sequence uses TRBV5-1 and TRBJ2-7; 9 bases in the junction line up with TRBD1. This clonotype originated in a human donor in good health. The nucleotide sequence is TGCGCCAGCAGCTTGGGGACAGGGGAAGCTGGCGAGCAGTACTTC. Its coded protein is CASSLGTGEAGEQYF.